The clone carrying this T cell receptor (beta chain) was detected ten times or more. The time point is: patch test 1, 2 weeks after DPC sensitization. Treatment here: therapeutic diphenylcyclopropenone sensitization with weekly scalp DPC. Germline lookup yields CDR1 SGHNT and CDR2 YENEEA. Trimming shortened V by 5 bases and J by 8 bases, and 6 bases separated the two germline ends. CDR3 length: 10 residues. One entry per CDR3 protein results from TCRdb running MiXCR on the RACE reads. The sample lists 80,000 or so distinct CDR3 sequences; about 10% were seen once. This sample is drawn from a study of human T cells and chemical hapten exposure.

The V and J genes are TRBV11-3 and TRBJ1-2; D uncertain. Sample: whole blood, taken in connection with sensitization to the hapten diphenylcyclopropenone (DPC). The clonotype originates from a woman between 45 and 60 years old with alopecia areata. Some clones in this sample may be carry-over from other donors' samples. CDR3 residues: CASSLKGYTF. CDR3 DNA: TGTGCCAGCAGCCTAAAAGGCTACACCTTC.